These 17 T cell receptor beta chains share one sample of origin, sequenced in a study of PD-1 blockade in classical Hodgkin lymphoma. The assay was immunoSEQ multiplex PCR, and TCRdb's table has in-frame clones only and misses some. Of 30,000 or so clones in the sample, less than 90% are singletons; the top ten hold 2% to 2.5%. Following autologous stem cell transplantation, relapse occurred in every patient, and exposure to brentuximab vedotin varied. Investigators isolated CD4+ T cells from thawed PBMCs through magnetic negative selection. This specimen was CD4+ T cells from blood, taken at baseline. The receptor set was obtained from a human donor with classical Hodgkin lymphoma.

The CDR3 protein is CASSFRQGNEAFF. CDR3 bases: TGTGCCAGCAGTTTCAGACAGGGGAATGAAGCTTTCTTT. The chain uses TRBV27 and TRBJ1-1; TRBD1 aligns across 8 bases. The CDR3 consists of 13 residues. Germline loops: CDR1 MNHEY, CDR2 SMNVEV (reference sequence). After removal of 3 bases from V and 7 bases from J, the junction contained 4 bases not matched to a gene.

The chain joins TRBV7-2 to TRBJ2-1, with a tentative D call TRBD2 (6 bases). Germline V gives CDR1 SGHTA, CDR2 FQGNSA. The ends were cut back, 0 bases at V and 5 bases at J, with 8 bases in the middle. The CDR3 is made up of 14 amino acids. The CDR3 DNA reads as TGTGCCAGCAGCTTAGCCGGGAGACACAATGAGCAGTTCTTC. Translated, it gives CASSLAGRHNEQFF.

The chain couples TRBV5-1 to TRBJ1-1, with D maybe TRBD1 (6 bases). Trimming took 3 bases from V and 6 from J, leaving 18 bases between them. Germline CDR1 SGHRS, CDR2 YFSETQ. The CDR3 is 15 residues long. CDR3 DNA: TGCGCCAGCAGCTCCGGGGACAAAGCGGGGGCTGAAGCTTTCTTT. This gives the protein CASSSGDKAGAEAFF.

The CDR3 DNA follows: TGCAGCGTTACCCTAGCGGGAGGAGGTACCGGGGAGCTGTTTTTT. It is translated as CSVTLAGGGTGELFF. The chain links TRBV29-1 to TRBJ2-2, with TRBD2 matching over 11 bases. The junction had 7 bases not matched to a gene; V was cut back by 5 bases and J by 5 bases. The CDR3 loop spans 15 amino acids. Germline V lookup: CDR1 SQVTM, CDR2 ANQGSEA.

The V call is TRBV19, the J call TRBJ2-1; 10 nucleotides line up with TRBD2. CDR3 size: 17 residues. Per the germline V gene, CDR1 is LNHDA and CDR2 is SQIVND (reference sequence). With 1 base clipped from V and 3 bases from J, the junction kept 6 bases outside the gene matches. The CDR3 DNA reads as TGTGCCAGTAGTATAGGAGGTAGCGGGAGGATCTACAATGAGCAGTTCTTC. Protein product: CASSIGGSGRIYNEQFF.

The chain employs TRBV9 and TRBJ1-3; 7 bases are a match to TRBD1. This CDR3 contains 16 residues. V was pared by 3 bases and J by 2 bases, with 8 bases of the junction left unmatched. In germline, CDR1 is SGDLS, CDR2 YYNGEE. For the CDR3, the DNA is TGTGCCAGCAGCGCCCACAGGGGAATCGCTGGAAACACCATATATTTT. It codes for CASSAHRGIAGNTIYF.

J is TRBJ1-2 and V is TRBV19; possible D gene TRBD1, 5 bases. Germline V gene sequence: CDR1 LNHDA, CDR2 SQIVND (reference sequence). V was trimmed by 7 bases and J by 4 bases, leaving 13 bases between them. This CDR3 is built from 13 residues. The CDR3 sequence is CASNDRRLYGYTF. The DNA of the CDR3 is TGTGCCAGTAACGACAGAAGGCTCTATGGCTACACCTTC.

V and J are TRBV5-1 and TRBJ2-1; 13 positions agree with TRBD2. Per germline, CDR1 SGHRS and CDR2 YFSETQ. This CDR3 contains 15 residues. V gave up 3 bases and J gave up 9 bases; unmatched junction bases: 6. The CDR3 sequence is CASSSLAGGPREQFF. The CDR3 region has the DNA TGCGCCAGCAGCTCACTAGCGGGAGGGCCCCGTGAGCAGTTCTTC.

The V and J genes are TRBV5-1 and TRBJ1-2, with D unclear. The ends were cut back, 0 bases at V and 2 bases at J, with 8 bases in the middle. Germline V gene data show CDR1 as SGHRS and CDR2 as YFSETQ. This CDR3 is 14 amino acids long. The CDR3: CASSLDAANYGYTF. The CDR3 DNA reads TGCGCCAGCAGCTTGGATGCAGCAAACTATGGCTACACCTTC.

The rearrangement uses TRBV6-1 and TRBJ2-1, with 9 bases lining up with TRBD2. Germline V lookup: CDR1 MNHNS, CDR2 SASEGT. V dropped 5 bases and J dropped 4; count of bases not matched to a gene: 6. CDR3 size: 15 residues. The CDR3 DNA reads as TGTGCCAGCAGTATGCTAGCGGGACCTTACAATGAGCAGTTCTTC. This sequence encodes CASSMLAGPYNEQFF.

In this sample, this clone turned up once. The rearrangement links TRBV18 to TRBJ2-1; 7 nucleotides agree with TRBD2. The CDR3 extends over 16 amino acids. Trimming at V came to 2 bases and at J to 3 bases, leaving 7 bases not matched to a gene. The germline V gene encodes CDR1 KGHSH and CDR2 LQKENI. The CDR3 DNA is TGTGCCAGCTCACCATCGGGAGGAACCGTCTACAATGAGCAGTTCTTC. Amino acids: CASSPSGGTVYNEQFF.

The chain combines TRBV6-1 with TRBJ1-1; 10 nucleotides align to TRBD1. Germline lookup yields CDR1 MNHNS and CDR2 SASEGT. V was clipped by 4 bases and J by 1 base; unmatched bases: 9. CDR3 length: 17 amino acids. The CDR3 DNA sequence: TGTGCCAGCAGTGGCCGGGACAGGGGACTCAAGAACACTGAAGCTTTCTTT. Its protein is CASSGRDRGLKNTEAFF.

The V gene is TRBV29-1, the J gene TRBJ2-5, with a tentative D call TRBD2 (5 bases). V dropped 7 bases and J dropped 1 base, with 19 bases sitting between them. Germline V lookup: CDR1 SQVTM, CDR2 ANQGSEA. There are 15 residues in the CDR3. DNA for the CDR3: TGCAGCGCTCGTTCAAGCGGAGCCATCCAAGAGACCCAGTACTTC. Protein: CSARSSGAIQETQYF. Full variable domain (remainder filled in from reference TRBV29-1 and TRBJ2-5): SAVISQKPSRDICQRGTSLTIQCQVDSQVTMMFWYRQQPGQSLTLIATANQGSEATYESGFVIDKFPISRPNLTFSTLTVSNMSPEDSSIYLCSARSSGAIQETQYFGPGTRLLVL.

The chain uses TRBV6-5 and TRBJ1-1, with 9 bases that match TRBD1. Trimming cost V 2 bases and J 2 bases; bases outside gene matches: 6. Germline CDR1 and CDR2: MNHEY and SVGAGI. CDR3 length: 16 residues. The CDR3, as DNA: TGTGCCAGCAGTTACCCCCCAACAGGGGGCAACACTGAAGCTTTCTTT. It codes for CASSYPPTGGNTEAFF.

V gene TRBV18 combines with J gene TRBJ1-2, with unresolved D. V was shortened by 6 bases and J by 8 bases, with 19 bases between the two germline ends. The germline V gene encodes CDR1 KGHSH and CDR2 LQKENI. CDR3 length: 14 amino acids. CDR3 sequence (DNA): TGTGCCAGCTCGCCCGACAAAGCGATAGGAGGCTACACCTTC. It codes for CASSPDKAIGGYTF. The full variable domain, in which reference TRBV18 and TRBJ1-2 provide the parts outside the CDR3, is NAGVMQNPRHLVRRRGQEARLRCSPMKGHSHVYWYRQLPEEGLKFMVYLQKENIIDESGMPKERFSAEFPKEGPSILRIQQVVRGDSAAYFCASSPDKAIGGYTFGSGTRLTVV.

The rearrangement uses TRBV5-5 and TRBJ2-7; 10 nucleotides line up with TRBD2. From germline, CDR1 is SGHKS and CDR2 YYEKEE (reference sequence). Trimming cost V 0 bases and J 1 base; bases outside gene matches: 7. This CDR3 has 17 residues. CDR3 in DNA: TGTGCCAGCAGCTTGGTCTGGGCTAGCGGGAGTTCCTACGAGCAGTACTTC. It encodes CASSLVWASGSSYEQYF.

The J gene is TRBJ2-5, the V gene TRBV6-5; D is perhaps TRBD2 (7 bases). V dropped 5 bases and J dropped 7 bases, with 14 bases sitting between them. The CDR3 totals 13 residues. In germline, CDR1 is MNHEY, CDR2 SVGAGI. CDR3 amino acids: CASSDHREGTQYF. In DNA, the CDR3 is TGTGCCAGCAGTGACCACAGGGAGGGGACCCAGTACTTC.